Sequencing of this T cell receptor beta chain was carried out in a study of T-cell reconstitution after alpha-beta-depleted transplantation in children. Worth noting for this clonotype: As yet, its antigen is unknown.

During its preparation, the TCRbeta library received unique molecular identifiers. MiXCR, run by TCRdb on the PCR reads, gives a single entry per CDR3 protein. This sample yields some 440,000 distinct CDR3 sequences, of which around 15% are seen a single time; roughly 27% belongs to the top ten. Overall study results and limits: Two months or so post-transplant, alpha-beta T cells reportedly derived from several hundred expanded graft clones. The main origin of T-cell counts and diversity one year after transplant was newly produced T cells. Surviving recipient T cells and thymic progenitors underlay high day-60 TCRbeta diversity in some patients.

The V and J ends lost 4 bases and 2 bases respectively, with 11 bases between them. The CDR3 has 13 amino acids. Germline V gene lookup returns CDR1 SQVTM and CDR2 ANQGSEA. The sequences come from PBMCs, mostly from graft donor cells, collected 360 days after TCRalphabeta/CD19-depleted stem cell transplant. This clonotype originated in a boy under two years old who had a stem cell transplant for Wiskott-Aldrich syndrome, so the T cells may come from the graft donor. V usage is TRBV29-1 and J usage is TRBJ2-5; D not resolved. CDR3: CSVAPDGQETQYF. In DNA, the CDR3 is TGCAGCGTTGCTCCGGACGGACAAGAGACCCAGTACTTC.